Only one count was recorded for the clone carrying this T cell receptor (beta chain). The assay was immunoSEQ multiplex PCR, and TCRdb's table has in-frame clones only and misses some. Here the sample spans around 170,000 clones, more than 70% being singletons. This specimen belongs to a study of blood T cell repertoires in COVID-19. The CDR3 consists of 16 residues. Germline V gene lookup returns CDR1 MNHEY and CDR2 SMNVEV (reference sequence). V lost 6 bases to trimming and J lost 5 bases; unmatched junction nucleotides: 11. Specimen: peripheral blood. The chain couples TRBV27 to TRBJ1-5; 9 bases align to TRBD1. The TCR sequence derives from a man in his fifties or sixties with acute or convalescent COVID-19. DNA of the CDR3: TGTGCCAGCAGCCGAACAGGGGGCGCAGGCGATCAGCCCCAGCATTTT. Its protein is CASSRTGGAGDQPQHF.